Presented here are 24 T cell receptor beta chains from one specimen sequenced in a study of early T cells in non-severe SARS-CoV-2 infection. Each CDR3 protein gets one entry after TCRdb re-called the 5' RACE reads with MiXCR. The repertoire holds 45,000 to 55,000 distinct CDR3 sequences, with more than 9% as singletons. Sequencing used whole blood. Receptors were obtained from an adult who was a healthcare worker with PCR-confirmed SARS-CoV-2 infection or an uninfected control (not recorded which).

This clonotype was picked up a small number of times. Mismatch with germline at one junction end may stem from a read error. The chain uses TRBV7-9 and TRBJ2-2; 8 positions match TRBD2. The CDR3 spans 17 residues. In germline, CDR1 is SEHNR, CDR2 FQNEAQ (reference sequence). The CDR3 region is CAGSLLPRGAGTGELFF. The CDR3 DNA follows: TGTGCCGGCAGCTTACTTCCGCGGGGGGCTGGCACCGGGGAGCTGTTTTTT.

V and J are TRBV28 and TRBJ1-2; TRBD1 is a possible D gene (6 bases). Germline loops: CDR1 MDHEN, CDR2 SYDVKM. V was clipped by 3 bases and J by 8 bases, with 10 bases between them. The CDR3 has 12 amino acids. The CDR3 nucleotides read TGTGCCAGCAGTTTTGGGGGCAGAGGCTACACCTTC. It specifies CASSFGGRGYTF.

The J gene is TRBJ2-5, the V gene TRBV7-7; D is uncertain. Trimming shortened V by 5 bases and J by 1 base, and 8 bases separated the two germline ends. CDR1 SSHAT and CDR2 FNYEAQ come from the germline V gene (reference sequence). This CDR3 has 13 residues. DNA for the CDR3: TGTGCCAGCAGCCGGACGGCCCAAGAGACCCAGTACTTC. It encodes CASSRTAQETQYF.

This clonotype showed up many times. The J gene is TRBJ2-5, the V gene TRBV5-1; D is uncertain. The germline V gene has CDR1 SGHRS and CDR2 YFSETQ. The CDR3 is made up of 13 amino acids. V gave up 1 base and J gave up 1 base, with 5 bases separating them. This CDR3 reads CASSLPGQETQYF. DNA for the CDR3: TGCGCCAGCAGCTTGCCGGGCCAAGAGACCCAGTACTTC. The whole variable domain, filled in from reference TRBV5-1 and TRBJ2-5, reads KAGVTQTPRYLIKTRGQQVTLSCSPISGHRSVSWYQQTPGQGLQFLFEYFSETQRNKGNFPGRFSGRQFSNSRSEMNVSTLELGDSALYLCASSLPGQETQYFGPGTRLLVL.

Ten or more counts support this clonotype. The rearrangement uses TRBV10-2 and TRBJ1-6; no definite D call. CDR1 and CDR2 from the germline V gene are WSHSY and SAAADI. The CDR3 length is 14 residues. V was shortened by 6 bases and J by 4 bases, with 10 bases between the two germline ends. DNA for the CDR3: TGCGCCAGCAGCCCTCAAGTTTATAATTCACCCCTCCACTTT. The encoded protein is CASSPQVYNSPLHF.

This chain links TRBV5-1 with TRBJ2-5; 12 bases are a match to TRBD1. Germline V CDR1 and CDR2: SGHRS, YFSETQ. V lost 4 bases, J lost 6 bases, and 13 bases stayed unmatched. This CDR3 comprises 17 residues. CDR3 nucleotides: TGCGCCAGCAGCACAGATTCCGGGACAGGGGGCAGAAAGACCCAGTACTTC. It codes for CASSTDSGTGGRKTQYF.

The sample holds a few counts of this clonotype. This chain connects TRBV5-4 to TRBJ2-7, with a weak D call TRBD1 (6 bases). The CDR3 length is 18 residues. Germline V lookup: CDR1 SGHNT, CDR2 YYREEE (reference sequence). Trimming cost V 1 base and J 0 bases, with 20 bases left between them. This CDR3 reads CASSLLPGRGGTSYEQYF. CDR3 bases: TGTGCCAGCAGCTTGCTCCCAGGCAGGGGCGGCACCTCCTACGAGCAGTACTTC.

This chain connects TRBV5-8 to TRBJ2-1; D is ambiguous. This CDR3 spans 11 amino acids. Trimming took 3 bases from V and 8 from J, leaving 6 bases between them. From germline, CDR1 is SGHTS and CDR2 YDEGEE. CDR3 sequence (DNA): TGTGCCAGCAGCTCCCTCGATGAGCAGTTCTTC. The encoded protein is CASSSLDEQFF.

This clonotype came up a few times. The chain carries TRBV2 and TRBJ2-7; perhaps TRBD1 as D (5 bases). Germline V CDR1 and CDR2: SNHLY, FYNNEI. The CDR3 extends over 12 amino acids. Trimming shortened V by 6 bases and J by 7 bases, and 13 bases separated the two germline ends. The DNA for the CDR3 is TGTGCCAGCAGGCAGGGTAGTCGGGAGCAGTACTTC. Translation: CASRQGSREQYF. Full variable domain (remainder filled in from reference TRBV2 and TRBJ2-7): EPEVTQTPSHQVTQMGQEVILRCVPISNHLYFYWYRQILGQKVEFLVSFYNNEISEKSEIFDDQFSVERPDGSNFTLKIRSTKLEDSAMYFCASRQGSREQYFGPGTRLTVT.

This clonotype was observed once. The rearrangement joins TRBV2 to TRBJ1-2, with TRBD1 matching over 9 bases. In germline, CDR1 is SNHLY, CDR2 FYNNEI. The CDR3 contains 14 residues. Trimming took 5 bases from V and 7 from J; bases not matched to a gene: 8. The chain's CDR3 is CASSPRQGGVGYTF. Here the CDR3 DNA reads TGTGCCAGCAGTCCCAGACAGGGGGGTGTTGGCTACACCTTC.

The chain couples TRBV7-9 to TRBJ2-7; TRBD1 matches 9 bases. The CDR3 has 14 amino acids. Germline loops: CDR1 SEHNR, CDR2 FQNEAQ (reference sequence). The junction had 5 bases not matched to a gene; V was cut back by 4 bases and J by 4 bases. The CDR3 bases are TGTGCCAGCAGCTGGGGACAGGGTTTGTACGAGCAGTACTTC. Translation gives CASSWGQGLYEQYF.

The CDR3 nucleotides read TGTGCCAGCAGCTTAGCACTATCGAATCCCTACGAGCAGTACTTC. It yields the protein CASSLALSNPYEQYF. The chain combines TRBV11-2 with TRBJ2-7, with D uncertain. V was trimmed by 1 base and J by 2 bases, leaving 12 bases between them. Germline V CDR1 and CDR2: SGHAT, FQNNGV. The CDR3 totals 15 residues.

This clonotype was counted many times. The V and J genes are TRBV6-1 and TRBJ2-3; tentative D call: TRBD1 (5 bases). V lost 6 bases and J 5 bases, leaving 12 bases between the germline ends. This CDR3 contains 13 residues. CDR1 MNHNS and CDR2 SASEGT come from the germline V gene. The DNA for the CDR3 is TGTGCCAGCAGGCGGCAGGGATTAGATACGCAGTATTTT. Protein sequence: CASRRQGLDTQYF.

This sequence joins TRBV7-2 and TRBJ1-4, with no clear D. The ends were cut back, 3 bases at V and 5 bases at J, with 7 bases in the middle. Germline CDR1 SGHTA, CDR2 FQGNSA. This CDR3 has 13 amino acids. This chain's CDR3 is CASSFGRNEKLFF. DNA for the CDR3: TGTGCCAGCAGCTTTGGCAGAAATGAAAAACTGTTTTTT.

This clonotype showed up many times. The chain recombines TRBV27 with TRBJ1-5; 7 nucleotides align to TRBD1. This CDR3 comprises 15 residues. Germline-derived CDR1 and CDR2 are MNHEY and SMNVEV (reference sequence). V shed 5 bases and J 2 bases; nucleotides not matched to a gene: 6. The DNA of the CDR3 is TGTGCCAGCAGTCCCCCCGGACAGGGCAATCAGCCCCAGCATTTT. Translated: CASSPPGQGNQPQHF.

This clonotype was observed a few times. The CDR3 sequence: CASSTRQGVTEAFF. CDR3 nucleotides: TGTGCCAGCAGCACTCGACAGGGGGTCACTGAAGCTTTCTTT. The V gene is TRBV9, the J gene TRBJ1-1; 9 bases line up with TRBD1. This CDR3 contains 14 residues. V dropped 4 bases and J dropped 4; count of bases not matched to a gene: 5. CDR1 is SGDLS, CDR2 YYNGEE, per germline.

The chain uses TRBV5-1 and TRBJ1-5; D is ambiguous. Trimming cost V 1 base and J 7 bases, with 9 bases left between them. The germline CDR1 and CDR2 sequences are SGHRS and YFSETQ. This CDR3 is built from 13 residues. The CDR3 DNA sequence: TGCGCCAGCAGCTTGCTTGGGCGACAGCCCCAGCATTTT. Translation gives CASSLLGRQPQHF.

The chain carries TRBV28 and TRBJ1-5; 7 bases agree with TRBD1. The germline V gene encodes CDR1 MDHEN and CDR2 SYDVKM. This CDR3 spans 15 amino acids. The ends lost 3 bases at V and 6 bases at J; junction bases unmatched: 8. The CDR3 protein is CASSFRQGEVQPQHF. The CDR3 bases are TGTGCCAGCAGTTTTAGACAGGGAGAGGTTCAGCCCCAGCATTTT.

The chain joins TRBV3-1 to TRBJ2-7; D unclear. This CDR3 contains 12 residues. Between the trimmed V and J ends, which lost 0 bases and 2 bases, there was a span of 2 bases. CDR1 LGHDT and CDR2 YNNKEL come from the germline V gene (reference sequence). In DNA form, the CDR3 reads TGTGCCAGCAGCCAAGATACCTACGAGCAGTACTTC. The encoded protein is CASSQDTYEQYF.

This clonotype came up many times. J is TRBJ2-1 and V is TRBV27; D unclear. Germline values: CDR1 MNHEY, CDR2 SMNVEV (reference sequence). V lost 1 base, J lost 10 bases, and 14 bases lay in between. The length of the CDR3 is 14 residues. The CDR3 reads CASSLFGRSWEQFF. In DNA, the CDR3 is TGTGCCAGCAGTTTATTTGGCCGGAGTTGGGAGCAGTTCTTC.

The chain combines TRBV5-4 with TRBJ2-7, with a possible D match to TRBD1 (6 bases). Germline CDR1 is SGHNT and CDR2 is YYREEE (reference sequence). Trimming took 3 bases from V and 1 from J, leaving 11 bases between them. The CDR3 has 14 amino acids. The CDR3 spells CASSSDRASYEQYF. DNA of the CDR3: TGTGCCAGCAGCTCGGACAGAGCTTCCTACGAGCAGTACTTC.

Many counts were recorded for this clonotype. V is TRBV4-1 and J is TRBJ2-6; D is uncertain. The CDR3 is 17 residues long. The ends were cut back, 0 bases at V and 1 base at J, with 10 bases in the middle. Germline CDR1 reads MGHRA; CDR2 reads YSYEKL. The CDR3 nucleotides read TGCGCCAGCAGCCAAGATGGGCAGCTATCTGGGGCCAACGTCCTGACTTTC. It encodes CASSQDGQLSGANVLTF.

This clonotype appeared once. The junction departs from the called germline gene at one end, perhaps through a read error. This chain joins TRBV5-1 and TRBJ2-7, with TRBD2 as a possible D gene (5 bases). From germline, CDR1 is SGHRS and CDR2 YFSETQ. The CDR3 covers 14 residues. CDR3 coding DNA: TGCGTCAGCAGCTTTTTACTAGGCGAATACGAGCAGTACTTC. Translated: CVSSFLLGEYEQYF.

J is TRBJ1-3 and V is TRBV7-9, with D unclear. With 1 base removed from V and 1 base from J, the gap between germline ends came to 8 bases. CDR1 is SEHNR, CDR2 FQNEAQ, per germline (reference sequence). The CDR3 has 15 amino acids. The CDR3 is CASSLVGDSGNTIYF. For the CDR3, the DNA is TGTGCCAGCAGCTTAGTCGGGGATTCTGGAAACACCATATATTTT. Complete variable domain (other parts from reference TRBV7-9 and TRBJ1-3): DTGVSQNPRHKITKRGQNVTFRCDPISEHNRLYWYRQTLGQGPEFLTYFQNEAQLEKSRLLSDRFSAERPKGSFSTLEIQRTEQGDSAMYLCASSLVGDSGNTIYFGEGSWLTVV.